This T cell receptor beta chain is from a study of T cell responses to AZD1222 COVID-19 vaccine. Notes on the study in general: Following two doses of AZD1222, Spike-specific TCR breadth and depth rose.

CDR1 and CDR2 from the germline V gene are LNHDA and SQIVND (reference sequence). V was clipped by 7 bases and J by 6 bases, with 9 bases between them. There are 11 residues in the CDR3. This table comes from immunoSEQ multiplex PCR, and its TCRdb copy is limited to in-frame clones, with some not included. The table includes 90,000 or so clones, roughly nine tenths detected once. Points on this clone: Its antigen is currently unknown.

The V and J genes are TRBV19 and TRBJ1-2; no reliable D call. The sequencing used peripheral blood, collected 28 days after the second AZD1222 dose. The sequence was collected from an adult who received the AZD1222 COVID-19 vaccine. The DNA for the CDR3 is TGTGCCAGTATAGATGGGAATGGCTACACCTTC. Translating it yields CASIDGNGYTF.